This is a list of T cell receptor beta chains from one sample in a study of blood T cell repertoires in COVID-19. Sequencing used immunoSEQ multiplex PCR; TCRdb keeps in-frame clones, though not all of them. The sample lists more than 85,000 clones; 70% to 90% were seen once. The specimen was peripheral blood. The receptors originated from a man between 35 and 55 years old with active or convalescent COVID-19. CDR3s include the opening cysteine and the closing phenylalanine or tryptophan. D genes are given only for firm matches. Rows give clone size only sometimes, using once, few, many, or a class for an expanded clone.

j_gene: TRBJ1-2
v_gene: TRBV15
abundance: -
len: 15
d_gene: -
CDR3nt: TGTGCCACCAGCAGAGGGCGAACAGAAAACTATGGCTACACCTTC
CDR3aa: CATSRGRTENYGYTF

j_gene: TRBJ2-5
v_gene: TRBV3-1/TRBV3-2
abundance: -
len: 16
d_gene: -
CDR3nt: TGTGCCAGCCGCCCCTACACTGGGACCGGAGGGGAGACCCAGTACTTC
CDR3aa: CASRPYTGTGGETQYF

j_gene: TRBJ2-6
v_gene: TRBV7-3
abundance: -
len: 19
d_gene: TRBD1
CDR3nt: TGTGCCAGCAGCCTCCAACCGGACAGGGGTGGCTCTGGGGCCAACGTCCTGACTTTC
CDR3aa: CASSLQPDRGGSGANVLTF

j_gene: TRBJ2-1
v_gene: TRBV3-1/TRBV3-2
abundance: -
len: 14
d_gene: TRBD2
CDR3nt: TGTGCCAGCAGCCAACGGGGGGGTTCAAATGAGCAGTTCTTC
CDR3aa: CASSQRGGSNEQFF

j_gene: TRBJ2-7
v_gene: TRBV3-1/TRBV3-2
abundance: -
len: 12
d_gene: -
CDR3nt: TGTGCCAGCAGCCAAGTCCCTTACGAGCAGTACTTC
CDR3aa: CASSQVPYEQYF

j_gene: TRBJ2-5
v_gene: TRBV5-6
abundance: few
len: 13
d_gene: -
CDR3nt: TGTGCCAGCAGCTCAGGGGTCGGAGGGACCCAGTACTTC
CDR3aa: CASSSGVGGTQYF

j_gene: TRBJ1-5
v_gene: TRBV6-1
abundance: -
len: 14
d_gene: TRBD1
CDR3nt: TGTGCCAGCAGTGAACAGGGGGGCAATCAGCCCCAGCATTTT
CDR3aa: CASSEQGGNQPQHF

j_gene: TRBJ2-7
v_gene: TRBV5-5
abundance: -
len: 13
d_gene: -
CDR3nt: TGTGCCAGCAACGTGGGGCAACCCTACGAGCAGTACTTC
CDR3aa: CASNVGQPYEQYF

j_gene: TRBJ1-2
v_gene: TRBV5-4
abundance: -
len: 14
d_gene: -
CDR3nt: TGTGCCAGCAGCCCCGAGCAGGTGGAATATGGCTACACCTTC
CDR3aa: CASSPEQVEYGYTF

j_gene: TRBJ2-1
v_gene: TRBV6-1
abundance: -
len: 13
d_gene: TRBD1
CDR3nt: TGTGCCAGCAGTGAGGACAGGGGAGGTGAGCAGTTCTTC
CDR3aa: CASSEDRGGEQFF

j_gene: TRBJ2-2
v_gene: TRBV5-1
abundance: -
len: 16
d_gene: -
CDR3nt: TGCGCCAGCAGCTTGAGGCAGGCACTCGACACCGGGGAGCTGTTTTTT
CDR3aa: CASSLRQALDTGELFF

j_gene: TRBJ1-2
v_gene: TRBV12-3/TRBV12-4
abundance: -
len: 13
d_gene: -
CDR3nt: TGTGCCAGCAGTTTGGAGGGTAACTATGGCTACACCTTC
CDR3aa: CASSLEGNYGYTF

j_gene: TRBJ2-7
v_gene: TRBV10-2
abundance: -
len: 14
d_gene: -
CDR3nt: TGCGCCAGCAGTGAACGGGGGACCTCCTACGAGCAGTACTTC
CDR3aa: CASSERGTSYEQYF

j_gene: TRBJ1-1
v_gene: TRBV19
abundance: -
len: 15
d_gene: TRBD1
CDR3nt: TGTGCCAGTAGTATAGATCTAACAGGGGACACTGAAGCTTTCTTT
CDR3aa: CASSIDLTGDTEAFF

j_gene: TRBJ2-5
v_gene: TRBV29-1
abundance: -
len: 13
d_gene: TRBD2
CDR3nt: TGCAGCGTTGAACCGGGGGGGAGGGAGACCCAGTACTTC
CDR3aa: CSVEPGGRETQYF

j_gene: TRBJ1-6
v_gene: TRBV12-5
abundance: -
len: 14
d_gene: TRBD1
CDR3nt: TGTGCTAGTGGTTTGGGACAGGGGGATTCACCCCTCCACTTT
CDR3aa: CASGLGQGDSPLHF

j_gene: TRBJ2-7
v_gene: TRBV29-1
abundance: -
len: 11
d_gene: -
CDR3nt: TGCAGCGTTGTTTTGGGGGGCGAGCAGTACTTC
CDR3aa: CSVVLGGEQYF